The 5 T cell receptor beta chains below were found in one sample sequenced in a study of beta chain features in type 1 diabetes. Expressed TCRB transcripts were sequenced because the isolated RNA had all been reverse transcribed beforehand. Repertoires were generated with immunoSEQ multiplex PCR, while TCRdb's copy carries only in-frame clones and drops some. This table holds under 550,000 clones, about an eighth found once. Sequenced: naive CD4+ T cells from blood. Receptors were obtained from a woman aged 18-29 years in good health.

CDR3 DNA: TGCGCCAGCAGCCAAACCGGGACCCCGAGGCAGTTCTTC. This codes for CASSQTGTPRQFF. The V and J genes are TRBV4-3 and TRBJ2-1; the D gene could be TRBD1 or TRBD2 (5 bases each). The germline V gene encodes CDR1 LGHNA and CDR2 YSLEER. Trimming took off 2 bases at V and 12 bases at J, with 14 bases between the two ends. The CDR3 totals 13 residues.

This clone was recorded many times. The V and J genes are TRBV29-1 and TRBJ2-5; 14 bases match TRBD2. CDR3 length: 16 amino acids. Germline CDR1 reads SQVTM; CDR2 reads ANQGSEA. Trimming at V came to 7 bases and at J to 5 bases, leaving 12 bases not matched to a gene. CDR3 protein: CSGTGTSGGRTETQYF. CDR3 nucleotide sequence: TGCAGCGGAACCGGGACTAGCGGGGGTCGGACGGAGACCCAGTACTTC.

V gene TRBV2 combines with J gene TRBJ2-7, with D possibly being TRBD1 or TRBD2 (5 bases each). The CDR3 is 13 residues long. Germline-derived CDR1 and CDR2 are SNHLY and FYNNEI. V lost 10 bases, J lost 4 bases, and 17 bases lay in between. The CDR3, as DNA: TGTGCCATCATCGGGGCATTTTTTTACGAGCAGTACGTC. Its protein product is CAIIGAFFYEQYV.

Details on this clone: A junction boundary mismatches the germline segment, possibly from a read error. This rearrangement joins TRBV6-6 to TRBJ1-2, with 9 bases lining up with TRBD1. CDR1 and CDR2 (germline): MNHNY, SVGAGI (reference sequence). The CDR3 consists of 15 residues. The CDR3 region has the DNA TGTGCCAGCAGTTACTTTGGGACAGGGAACTTTGGCTACACCTTC. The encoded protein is CASSYFGTGNFGYTF.

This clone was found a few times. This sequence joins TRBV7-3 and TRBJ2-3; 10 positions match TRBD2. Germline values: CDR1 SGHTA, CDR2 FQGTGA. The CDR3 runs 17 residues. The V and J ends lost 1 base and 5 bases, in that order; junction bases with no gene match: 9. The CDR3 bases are TGTGCCAGCAGCTTAATGCTAGCGGGAGAATTGGGAGATACGCAGTATTTT. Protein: CASSLMLAGELGDTQYF.